This entry concerns a single T cell receptor beta chain. Antigen unknown. The data belong to a study of cytomegalovirus exposure and HLA in healthy donors. On the study more broadly: Ancestry clustering placed around four fifths of several hundred genotyped donors in the Caucasian-associated cluster.

Findings and limits, study-wide: Most sequenced TCRs were rare (though some public TCRs occurred in many donors). In a later analysis, the majority of CMV-associated beta chains seemingly showed HLA restriction. In vitro experiments confirmed that a few CMV-associated chains were specific for CMV antigens.

CDR3 size: 15 residues. Germline V CDR1 and CDR2: SGHRS, YFSETQ. Trimming took 0 bases from V and 5 from J, leaving 14 bases between them. PCR employed 60 Vbeta and 13 Jbeta primers. Only in-frame clones appear in the TCRdb table, and some are missing; sequencing was by immunoSEQ multiplex PCR. The sample contains tens of thousands of clones, 60% to 85% of which appear only once. This TCR derives from a male donor in good health and CMV-seropositive. Sequences were obtained from PBMCs. The V and J genes are TRBV5-1 and TRBJ2-5, with D perhaps matching TRBD1 (7 bases). The CDR3 protein is CASSLDIRGRETQYF. In DNA, the CDR3 is TGCGCCAGCAGCTTGGACATCAGGGGGAGGGAGACCCAGTACTTC.